The sequence of this T cell receptor (beta chain) was determined in a study of T cells in Graves' hyperthyroidism and ophthalmopathy. V shed 1 base and J shed 0 bases, with 14 bases lying between them. Germline loops: CDR1 SGDLS, CDR2 YYNGEE. This CDR3 region has 16 residues. There are many counts of this clonotype. Uncontrolled infections, other autoimmune diseases, pregnancy or lactation led to exclusion of patients. RNA transcripts provided the source from which TCR beta CDR3 regions were amplified. The HTBI primer set served for first-round RT-PCR of the TCR CDR3. TCRdb reprocessed the multiplex PCR reads via MiXCR and lists one record per CDR3 protein. The sample comprises about 520,000 distinct CDR3 sequences, approximately 25% of which are singletons, and approximately 10% rests with the top ten.

J is TRBJ2-7 and V is TRBV9; the D gene is possibly TRBD2 (6 bases). This TCR came from a woman in her twenties or thirties with Graves' ophthalmopathy. Source material: blood. The CDR3 here is CASSVSPHGSSYEQYF. The CDR3 nucleotides are TGTGCCAGCAGCGTATCTCCTCACGGGAGCTCCTACGAGCAGTACTTC.